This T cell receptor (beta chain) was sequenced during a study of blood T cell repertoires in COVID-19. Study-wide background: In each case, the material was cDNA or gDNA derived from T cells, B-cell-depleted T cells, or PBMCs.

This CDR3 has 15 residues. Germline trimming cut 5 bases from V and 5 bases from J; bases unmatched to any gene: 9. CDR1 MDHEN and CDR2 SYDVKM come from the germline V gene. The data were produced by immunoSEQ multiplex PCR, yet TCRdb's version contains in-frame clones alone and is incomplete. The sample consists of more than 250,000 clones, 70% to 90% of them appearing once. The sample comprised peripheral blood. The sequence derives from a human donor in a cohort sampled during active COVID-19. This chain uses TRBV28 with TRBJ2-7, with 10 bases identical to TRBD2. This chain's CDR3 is CASSPVWLAGDEQYF. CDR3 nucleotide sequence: TGTGCCAGCAGTCCCGTCTGGCTAGCGGGAGACGAGCAGTACTTC.